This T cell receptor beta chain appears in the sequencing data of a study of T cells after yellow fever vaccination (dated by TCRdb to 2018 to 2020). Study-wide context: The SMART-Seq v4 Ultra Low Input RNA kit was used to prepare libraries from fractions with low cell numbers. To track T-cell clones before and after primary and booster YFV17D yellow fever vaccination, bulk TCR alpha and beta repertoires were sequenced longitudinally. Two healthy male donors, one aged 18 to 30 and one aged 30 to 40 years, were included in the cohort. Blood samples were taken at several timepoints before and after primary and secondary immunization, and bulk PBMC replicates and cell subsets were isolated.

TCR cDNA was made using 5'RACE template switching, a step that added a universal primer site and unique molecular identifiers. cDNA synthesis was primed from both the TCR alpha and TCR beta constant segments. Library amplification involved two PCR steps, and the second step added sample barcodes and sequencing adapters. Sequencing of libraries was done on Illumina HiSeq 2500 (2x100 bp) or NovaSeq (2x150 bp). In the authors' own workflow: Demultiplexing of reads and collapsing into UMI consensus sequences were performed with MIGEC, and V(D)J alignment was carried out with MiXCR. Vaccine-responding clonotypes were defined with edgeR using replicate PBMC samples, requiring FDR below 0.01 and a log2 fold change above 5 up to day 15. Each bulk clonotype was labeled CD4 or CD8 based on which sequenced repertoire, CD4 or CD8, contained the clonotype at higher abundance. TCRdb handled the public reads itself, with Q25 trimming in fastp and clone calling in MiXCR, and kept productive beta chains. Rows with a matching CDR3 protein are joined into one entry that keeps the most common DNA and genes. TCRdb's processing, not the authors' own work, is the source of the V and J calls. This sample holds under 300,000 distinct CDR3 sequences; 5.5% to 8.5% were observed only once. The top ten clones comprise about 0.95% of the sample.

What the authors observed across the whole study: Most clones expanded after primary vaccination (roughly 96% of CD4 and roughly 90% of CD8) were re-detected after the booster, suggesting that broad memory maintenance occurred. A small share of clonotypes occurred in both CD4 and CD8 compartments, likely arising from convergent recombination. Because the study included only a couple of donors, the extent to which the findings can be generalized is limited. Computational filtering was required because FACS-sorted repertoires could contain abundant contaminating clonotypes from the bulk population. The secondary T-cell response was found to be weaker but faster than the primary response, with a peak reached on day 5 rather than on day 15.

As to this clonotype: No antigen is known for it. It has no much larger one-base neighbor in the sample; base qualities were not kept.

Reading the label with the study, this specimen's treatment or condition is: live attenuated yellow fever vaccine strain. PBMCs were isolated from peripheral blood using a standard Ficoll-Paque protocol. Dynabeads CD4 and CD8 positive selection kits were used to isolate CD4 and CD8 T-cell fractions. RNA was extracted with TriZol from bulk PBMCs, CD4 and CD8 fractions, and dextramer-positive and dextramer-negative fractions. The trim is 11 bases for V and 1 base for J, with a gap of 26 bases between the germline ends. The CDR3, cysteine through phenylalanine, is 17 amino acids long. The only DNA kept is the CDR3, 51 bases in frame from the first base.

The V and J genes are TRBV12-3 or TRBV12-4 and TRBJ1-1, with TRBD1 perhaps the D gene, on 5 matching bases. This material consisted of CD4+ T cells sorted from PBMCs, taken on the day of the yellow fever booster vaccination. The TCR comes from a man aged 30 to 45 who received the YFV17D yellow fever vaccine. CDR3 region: CAFSLGEGLRGNTEAFF. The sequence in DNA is TGTGCCTTCAGTTTAGGGGAGGGGCTCAGAGGGAACACTGAAGCTTTCTTT.